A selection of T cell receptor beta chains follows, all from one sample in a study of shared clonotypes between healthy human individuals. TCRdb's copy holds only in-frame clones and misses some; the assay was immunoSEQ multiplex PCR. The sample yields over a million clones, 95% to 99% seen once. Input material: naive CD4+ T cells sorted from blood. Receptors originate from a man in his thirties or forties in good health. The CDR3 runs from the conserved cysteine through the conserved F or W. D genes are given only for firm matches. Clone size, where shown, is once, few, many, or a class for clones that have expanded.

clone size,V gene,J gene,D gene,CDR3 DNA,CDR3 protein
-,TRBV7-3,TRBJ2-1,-,TGTGCCAGCAGCTTATTAGCGGTTACTTCCTACAATGAGCAGTTCTTC,CASSLLAVTSYNEQFF
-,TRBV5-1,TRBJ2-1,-,TGCGCCAGCAGCCCACGGACTACTGAAAATGAGCAGTTCTTC,CASSPRTTENEQFF
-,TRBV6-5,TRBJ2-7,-,TGTGCCAGCAGTTACTCCCGGGACACCTCCTACGAGCAGTACTTC,CASSYSRDTSYEQYF
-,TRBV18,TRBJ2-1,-,TGTGCCAGCTCCGCGACTAGACACAATGAGCAGTTCTTC,CASSATRHNEQFF
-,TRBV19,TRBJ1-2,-,TGTGCCAGTAGTATTATTCGGTGGGGCAAGCATGGCTACACCTTC,CASSIIRWGKHGYTF
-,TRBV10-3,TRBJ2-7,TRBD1,TGTGCCATCAGGGGACAGGGGAAATCCTACGAGCAGTACTTC,CAIRGQGKSYEQYF
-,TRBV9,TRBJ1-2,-,TGTGCCAGCGGACCACTAGGGGGGGAGAATTATGGCTACACCTTC,CASGPLGGENYGYTF
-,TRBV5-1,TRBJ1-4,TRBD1,TGCGCCAGCAGCTGGAGACAGGGACCGAATGAAAAACTGTTTTTT,CASSWRQGPNEKLFF
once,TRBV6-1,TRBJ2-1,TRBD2,TGTGCCAGCAGTGCACTAGCGGGTGTCGGGGCCAATGAGCAGTTCTTC,CASSALAGVGANEQFF
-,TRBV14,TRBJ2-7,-,TGTGCCAGCAGCCCATTGAGCAGGGGATACGAGCAGTACTTC,CASSPLSRGYEQYF
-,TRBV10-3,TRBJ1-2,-,TGTGCCATCAATCGAAACGGTTTGGATGGCTACACCTTC,CAINRNGLDGYTF
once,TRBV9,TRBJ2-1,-,TGTGCCAGCAGCGTAGATTCACACTACAATGAGCAGTTCTTC,CASSVDSHYNEQFF
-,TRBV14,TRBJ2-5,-,TGTGCCAGCAGCCAAGCTGGAGAGACCCAGTACTTC,CASSQAGETQYF
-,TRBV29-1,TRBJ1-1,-,TGCAGCGCCTCCATTTCTCGGGGTCTGAGCACTGAAGCTTTCTTT,CSASISRGLSTEAFF
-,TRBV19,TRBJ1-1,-,TGTGCCAGTAGTAACCCGGGGGCGCGAACCACTGAAGCTTTCTTT,CASSNPGARTTEAFF
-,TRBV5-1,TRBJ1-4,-,TGCGCCAGCAGCTTGGCCGTGGGACAAATTGAAAAACTGTTTTTT,CASSLAVGQIEKLFF
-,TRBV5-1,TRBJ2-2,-,TGCGCCAGCAGCGCAACAGGAAAAGGGAACACCGGGGAGCTGTTTTTT,CASSATGKGNTGELFF
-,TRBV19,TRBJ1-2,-,TGTGCCAGTAGTATATCCCTACTCTATGGCTACACCTTC,CASSISLLYGYTF
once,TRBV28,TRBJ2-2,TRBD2,TGTGCCAGCAGTCCAGGACTAGCTCACGGGGAGCTGTTTTTT,CASSPGLAHGELFF
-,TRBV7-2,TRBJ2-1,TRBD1,TGTGCCAGCAGCTTCCCCGTTGTAGGGGACAGGGTGTATGAGCAGTTCTTC,CASSFPVVGDRVYEQFF
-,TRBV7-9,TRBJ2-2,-,TGTGCCAGCAGCTCCTATTTGGGCGGGAACACCGGGGAGCTGTTTTTT,CASSSYLGGNTGELFF
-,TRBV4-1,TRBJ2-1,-,TGCGCCAGCAGCCAAGAGGGGGTGAATGCCAATGAGCAGTTCTTC,CASSQEGVNANEQFF
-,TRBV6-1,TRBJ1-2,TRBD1,TGTGCCAGCAGTGGGACAGGGGGTGGCTACACCTTC,CASSGTGGGYTF
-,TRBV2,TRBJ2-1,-,TGTGCCAGCAGTGTGGGGGAGAGGTCGAATGAGCAGTTCTTC,CASSVGERSNEQFF
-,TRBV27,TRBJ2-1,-,TGTGCCAGCAGTGGAGGGTCTCGGTACAATGAGCAGTTCTTC,CASSGGSRYNEQFF
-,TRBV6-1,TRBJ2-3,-,TGTGCCAGCAGTGATGGGGGCGGCACAGATACGCAGTATTTT,CASSDGGGTDTQYF
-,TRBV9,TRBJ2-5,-,TGTGCCAGCAGCCGAGGGTTCGAGACCCAGTACTTC,CASSRGFETQYF
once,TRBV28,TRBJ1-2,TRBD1,TGTGCCAGCGAACACCGGGACAGGAGGGTGTATGGCTACACCTTC,CASEHRDRRVYGYTF
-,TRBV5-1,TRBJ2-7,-,TGCGCCAGCAGCCTCGGACATGTGGTAGCCCCTCTTACCTACGAGCAGTACTTC,CASSLGHVVAPLTYEQYF
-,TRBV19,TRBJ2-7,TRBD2,TGTGCCAGTAGTATTCCAGGGAGGGGCCTCTACGAGCAGTACTTC,CASSIPGRGLYEQYF
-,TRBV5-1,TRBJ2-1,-,TGCGCCAGCAGCTTGAGTGAAAATGAGCAGTTCTTC,CASSLSENEQFF
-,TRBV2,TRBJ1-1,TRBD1,TGTGCCAGCGGGAAGGACAGGGCTACTGAAGCTTTCTTT,CASGKDRATEAFF
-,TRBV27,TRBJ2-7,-,TGTGCCAGCAGTTTAGTCACAGGGATCTACGAGCAGTACTTC,CASSLVTGIYEQYF
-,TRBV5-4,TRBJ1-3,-,TGTGCCAGCAGCTTTCACTCTGGAAACACCATATATTTT,CASSFHSGNTIYF
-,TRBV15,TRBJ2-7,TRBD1,TGTGCCACCAGCAACCACTTGCCGGGACAGGGGGCAGTGCAGTACTTC,CATSNHLPGQGAVQYF
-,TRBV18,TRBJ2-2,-,TGTGCCAGCTCACCACCAGGGAACACCGGGGAGCTGTTTTTT,CASSPPGNTGELFF
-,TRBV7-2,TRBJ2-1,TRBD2,TGTGCCAGCAGCTCTTGGGCCAGGGCGGGGGAAGAGCAGTTCTTC,CASSSWARAGEEQFF
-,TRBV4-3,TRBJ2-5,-,TGCGCCAGCAGCCAAACCCCTATCGGGAGTCTCCAGGAGACCCAGTACTTC,CASSQTPIGSLQETQYF
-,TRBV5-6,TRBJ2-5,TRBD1,TGTGCCAGCAGCCGGACAGGGGGACAGATTGGTTCCCAGTACTTC,CASSRTGGQIGSQYF
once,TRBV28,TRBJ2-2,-,TGTGCCAGCAGGAGCCTACAGGGGAACACCGGGGAGCTGTTTTTT,CASRSLQGNTGELFF